This T cell receptor (beta chain) was observed in a study of human T cells and chemical hapten exposure. Study as a whole: Sensitization applied 2% DPC to around 2 cm by around 2 cm of upper inner arm skin.

Study observations and caveats: Correlating positively with patch test score were the PT1 expanded TCR counts.

In regard to this clonotype: Its antigen is still unknown.

The time point denotes: pre-sensitization, week 0. Treatment noted: therapeutic diphenylcyclopropenone sensitization with weekly scalp DPC. TCRdb reanalysed the RACE reads using MiXCR and keeps one entry per CDR3 protein. The table has 90,000 or so distinct CDR3 sequences, 8.5% seen once; the top ten hold roughly 2.6%. Germline values: CDR1 MNHEY, CDR2 SVGEGT. The V gene lost 6 bases and the J gene lost 7 bases, with 13 bases spanning the gap. The CDR3 has 13 residues. The sequencing used whole blood, collected in connection with sensitization to the hapten diphenylcyclopropenone (DPC). The genes are TRBV6-2 or TRBV6-3 and TRBJ1-5; D unresolved. This receptor was taken from a man aged 35-49 years with alopecia areata. Some clones in this sample may be carry-over from other donors' samples. CDR3 nucleotide sequence: TGTGCCAGCAGCCAACTGAGCTTGCAGCCCCAGCATTTT. Its translation: CASSQLSLQPQHF.